A single sample gave rise to the 26 T cell receptor beta chains below, sequenced in a study of blood T cell repertoires in COVID-19. TCRdb's table, derived via immunoSEQ multiplex PCR, lists solely in-frame clones and lacks some. This table holds 410,000 or so clones, more than 80% found once. Material for sequencing was peripheral blood. The source of these receptors is a woman aged 25 to 39 with active or convalescent COVID-19.

This chain uses TRBV5-6 with TRBJ2-7; TRBD1 might be the D (6 bases). Trimming removed 4 bases from V and 9 bases from J, with 11 bases in between. Per the germline V gene, CDR1 is SGHDT and CDR2 is YYEEEE. CDR3 length: 11 amino acids. The CDR3 DNA sequence: TGTGCCAGCAGCAGGGACACCAGGCAGTACTTC. Translation: CASSRDTRQYF.

The V and J genes are TRBV12-3 or TRBV12-4 and TRBJ1-3; D is unresolved. Trimming stripped 6 bases from V and 0 bases from J, with 6 bases between. This CDR3 spans 13 amino acids. CDR3 bases: TGTGCCAGCAGCGGTACCTCTGGAAACACCATATATTTT. It translates to CASSGTSGNTIYF.

The rearrangement links TRBV15 to TRBJ2-1; 9 nucleotides match TRBD2. CDR1 is LNHNV, CDR2 YYDKDF, per germline (reference sequence). The CDR3 has 16 amino acids. After removal of 3 bases from V and 4 bases from J, the junction contained 7 bases not matched to a gene. DNA of the CDR3: TGTGCCACCAGCAGTGGAGGGACTAGCACGTACAATGAGCAGTTCTTC. This codes for CATSSGGTSTYNEQFF.

This clone was counted at least ten times. V gene TRBV5-1 combines with J gene TRBJ1-2; D might be TRBD1 (6 bases). The CDR3 runs to 14 residues. Per the germline V gene, CDR1 is SGHRS and CDR2 is YFSETQ. The germline V and J ends were trimmed by 3 bases and 3 bases, with 12 bases remaining between them. The CDR3, as DNA: TGCGCCAGCAGCTCACAGGGTCAGGACTATGGCTACACCTTC. Amino acid sequence: CASSSQGQDYGYTF.

The chain couples TRBV6-5 to TRBJ2-4; TRBD2 aligns across 9 bases. V lost 7 bases to trimming and J lost 7 bases; unmatched junction nucleotides: 11. This CDR3 region has 15 residues. Germline loops: CDR1 MNHEY, CDR2 SVGAGI. CDR3 in amino acids: CASTAVAGVRNIQYF. CDR3 in DNA: TGTGCCAGCACCGCTGTAGCGGGGGTTAGGAACATTCAGTACTTC.

This chain uses TRBV7-9 with TRBJ1-5, with D maybe TRBD1 (6 bases). The CDR3 totals 15 residues. Germline V gene data show CDR1 as SEHNR and CDR2 as FQNEAQ (reference sequence). The V end lost 3 bases, the J end lost 1 base, and 10 bases lay between the germline ends. In DNA, the CDR3 is TGTGCCAGCAGCTTCGGGCAGGGGAGCAATCAGCCCCAGCATTTT. Encoded protein: CASSFGQGSNQPQHF.

The chain couples TRBV6-6 to TRBJ1-5, with D possibly being TRBD1 (5 bases). V was pared by 5 bases and J by 6 bases, with 17 bases between. This CDR3 is 15 amino acids long. In germline, CDR1 is MNHNY, CDR2 SVGAGI (reference sequence). The CDR3 DNA reads as TGTGCCAGCAGTGGGGGGATTGGGGTCCGTCAGCCCCAGCATTTT. Protein: CASSGGIGVRQPQHF.

This clone showed up just once. Other DNA sequences in the same sample also yield this CDR3. The V and J genes are TRBV11-2 and TRBJ2-7; 7 nucleotides match TRBD1. Germline lookup yields CDR1 SGHAT and CDR2 FQNNGV. J gave up 2 bases and V 5 bases, and 6 bases lay outside the gene matches. CDR3 length equals 14 residues. The CDR3 reads CASSLGQAPYEQYF. DNA for the CDR3: TGTGCCAGCAGCCTCGGACAGGCCCCCTACGAGCAGTACTTC.

The chain uses TRBV3-1 (or the pseudogene TRBV3-2) and TRBJ1-2, with D possibly TRBD1 on 6 matching bases. The CDR3 spans 15 residues. With 1 base removed from V and 4 bases from J, the gap between germline ends came to 13 bases. Germline V gives CDR1 LGHDT, CDR2 YNNKEL (reference sequence). CDR3 in amino acids: CASSQARQGIYGYTF. CDR3 DNA: TGTGCCAGCAGCCAAGCAAGGCAGGGGATCTATGGCTACACCTTC.

The V and J genes are TRBV27 and TRBJ2-1, with TRBD1 matching over 8 bases. With V trimmed by 5 bases and J by 3 bases, 6 bases remained unmatched. This CDR3 has 15 residues. Germline-derived CDR1 and CDR2 are MNHEY and SMNVEV (reference sequence). For the CDR3, the DNA is TGTGCCAGCAGTCCCGGACAGGGTTACTACAATGAGCAGTTCTTC. This codes for CASSPGQGYYNEQFF.

This chain connects TRBV29-1 to TRBJ1-2; D remains unclear. Per germline, CDR1 SQVTM and CDR2 ANQGSEA. V was pared by 0 bases and J by 0 bases, with 17 bases between. The CDR3 spans 17 residues. CDR3 in DNA: TGCAGCGTTGAAGATCTTTGGCCAGAAACTACTAACTATGGCTACACCTTC. Protein: CSVEDLWPETTNYGYTF.

The J gene is TRBJ2-1, the V gene TRBV29-1; the match to TRBD2 covers 7 bases. Germline V gene data show CDR1 as SQVTM and CDR2 as ANQGSEA. The junction had 7 bases not matched to a gene; V was cut back by 1 base and J by 4 bases. The CDR3 has 15 amino acids. In nucleotides, the CDR3 is TGCAGCGTTGAAGTGCCGCTAGCGGAGTACAATGAGCAGTTCTTC. It specifies CSVEVPLAEYNEQFF.

The chain employs TRBV6-5 and TRBJ1-1, with 9 bases that match TRBD1. The CDR3 length is 15 residues. V lost 2 bases and J lost 5; bases outside the gene matches: 6. CDR1 and CDR2 from the germline V gene are MNHEY and SVGAGI. CDR3 amino acids: CASSYVQGAKTEAFF. For the CDR3, the DNA is TGTGCCAGCAGTTACGTACAGGGGGCGAAGACTGAAGCTTTCTTT.

V and J are TRBV12-3 or TRBV12-4 and TRBJ1-2; D perhaps matches TRBD1 (6 bases). This CDR3 comprises 13 residues. V shed 3 bases and J shed 2 bases, with 7 bases lying between them. In DNA, the CDR3 is TGTGCCAGCAGTTTTAGGGGGAACTATGGCTACACCTTC. Its protein is CASSFRGNYGYTF.

The chain links TRBV19 to TRBJ1-1; maybe TRBD1 (5 bases). The V end lost 7 bases, the J end lost 6 bases, and 15 bases lay between the germline ends. This CDR3 is 13 amino acids long. CDR1 and CDR2 from the germline V gene are LNHDA and SQIVND (reference sequence). The CDR3 nucleotides are TGTGCCAGTATTGGGGCGGCAGGATCTGAAGCTTTCTTT. This translates into CASIGAAGSEAFF.

The chain couples TRBV12-3 or TRBV12-4 to TRBJ2-7, with 8 bases fitting TRBD1. The trim removed 6 bases at V and 5 bases at J, leaving 6 bases unmatched. This CDR3 spans 13 amino acids. The CDR3 nucleotides are TGTGCCAGCAGCCGACAGGGGTTCCACGAGCAGTACTTC. It translates to CASSRQGFHEQYF.

The V call is TRBV5-8, the J call TRBJ2-1; TRBD2 matches at 13 bases. CDR3 size: 18 residues. After removal of 3 bases from V and 1 base from J, the junction contained 7 bases not matched to a gene. Germline V gene sequence: CDR1 SGHTS, CDR2 YDEGEE. The CDR3 DNA reads TGTGCCAGCAGCTCGGGACTAGCGGGATGGGGGTCCTACAATGAGCAGTTCTTC. Protein: CASSSGLAGWGSYNEQFF. Using reference TRBV5-8 and TRBJ2-1 for the parts outside the CDR3, the full variable domain is EAGVTQSPTHLIKTRGQQATLRCSPISGHTSVYWYQQALGLGLQFLLWYDEGEERNRGNFPPRFSGRQFPNYSSELNVNALELEDSALYLCASSSGLAGWGSYNEQFFGPGTRLTVL.

This clone turned up a few times. The chain joins TRBV5-1 to TRBJ1-3; D remains unclear. V was trimmed by 0 bases and J by 3 bases, leaving 13 bases between them. Germline V gene lookup returns CDR1 SGHRS and CDR2 YFSETQ. This CDR3 is built from 16 residues. CDR3: CASSLGLLESGNTIYF. CDR3 DNA: TGCGCCAGCAGCTTGGGCCTCTTAGAGAGTGGAAACACCATATATTTT.

The chain uses TRBV5-4 and TRBJ2-7, with 10 bases matching TRBD2. With V trimmed by 6 bases and J by 3 bases, 12 bases remained unmatched. This CDR3 comprises 16 residues. Germline values: CDR1 SGHNT, CDR2 YYREEE (reference sequence). CDR3 nucleotide sequence: TGTGCCAGCACGACCACGGGACTAGCGACACACTACGAGCAGTACTTC. The encoded protein is CASTTTGLATHYEQYF.

This clone was recorded once. The chain combines TRBV19 with TRBJ1-1; D gene unclear. Germline V gene lookup returns CDR1 LNHDA and CDR2 SQIVND (reference sequence). With 1 base removed from V and 1 base from J, the gap between germline ends came to 7 bases. There are 14 residues in the CDR3. The chain's CDR3 is CASSIVQTNTEAFF. CDR3 coding DNA: TGTGCCAGTAGTATAGTACAGACGAACACTGAAGCTTTCTTT. Complete variable domain (other parts from reference TRBV19 and TRBJ1-1): DGGITQSPKYLFRKEGQNVTLSCEQNLNHDAMYWYRQDPGQGLRLIYYSQIVNDFQKGDIAEGYSVSREKKESFPLTVTSAQKNPTAFYLCASSIVQTNTEAFFGQGTRLTVV.

This clone was detected only once. This sequence joins TRBV30 and TRBJ1-3; 8 positions match TRBD1. V lost 1 base to trimming and J lost 2 bases; unmatched junction nucleotides: 1. The germline gives CDR1 GTSNPN, CDR2 SVGIG (reference sequence). The CDR3 totals 14 residues. This CDR3 is CAWSGTGTGNTIYF. The DNA for the CDR3 is TGTGCCTGGAGTGGGACAGGGACTGGAAACACCATATATTTT.

The chain carries TRBV2 and TRBJ1-2; maybe TRBD1 (5 bases). The germline V gene encodes CDR1 SNHLY and CDR2 FYNNEI. With 2 bases removed from V and 7 bases from J, the gap between germline ends came to 14 bases. This CDR3 region has 14 residues. The CDR3 DNA reads TGTGCCAGCAGTGAACGGTTACAGGAAGGTGGCTACACCTTC. Its translation is CASSERLQEGGYTF.

This rearrangement joins TRBV6-5 to TRBJ2-7; possibly TRBD1 for D (7 bases). The CDR3 length is 13 residues. Between the trimmed V and J ends, which lost 7 bases and 6 bases, there was a span of 16 bases. Germline CDR1 is MNHEY and CDR2 is SVGAGI. CDR3 nucleotides: TGTGCCAGCACCCCCCCGCAGGGGGGCGAGCAGTACTTC. This gives the protein CASTPPQGGEQYF.

This clone was observed a single time. This chain links TRBV19 with TRBJ1-1; D unclear. Germline V CDR1 and CDR2: LNHDA, SQIVND (reference sequence). The ends were cut back, 7 bases at V and 0 bases at J, with 12 bases in the middle. This CDR3 region has 14 residues. The CDR3 DNA follows: TGTGCCAGTACTCATCCCAGGATGAACACTGAAGCTTTCTTT. It yields the protein CASTHPRMNTEAFF.

The chain couples TRBV19 to TRBJ2-3; D is possibly TRBD2 (6 bases). The CDR3 has 13 residues. V lost 6 bases, J lost 6 bases, and 13 bases lay in between. Germline assignment: CDR1 LNHDA and CDR2 SQIVND (reference sequence). The CDR3 nucleotides read TGTGCCAGTAGCTTTTCTGGGGGGGATACGCAGTATTTT. This sequence encodes CASSFSGGDTQYF.

The rearrangement joins TRBV2 to TRBJ2-7; no reliable D call. V was shortened by 1 base and J by 6 bases, with 16 bases between the two germline ends. The germline V gene has CDR1 SNHLY and CDR2 FYNNEI. The CDR3 contains 15 residues. The CDR3 is CASSEVGPVVPEQYF. In DNA form, the CDR3 reads TGTGCCAGCAGTGAAGTCGGTCCCGTAGTGCCCGAGCAGTACTTC. Complete variable domain (other parts from reference TRBV2 and TRBJ2-7): EPEVTQTPSHQVTQMGQEVILRCVPISNHLYFYWYRQILGQKVEFLVSFYNNEISEKSEIFDDQFSVERPDGSNFTLKIRSTKLEDSAMYFCASSEVGPVVPEQYFGPGTRLTVT.